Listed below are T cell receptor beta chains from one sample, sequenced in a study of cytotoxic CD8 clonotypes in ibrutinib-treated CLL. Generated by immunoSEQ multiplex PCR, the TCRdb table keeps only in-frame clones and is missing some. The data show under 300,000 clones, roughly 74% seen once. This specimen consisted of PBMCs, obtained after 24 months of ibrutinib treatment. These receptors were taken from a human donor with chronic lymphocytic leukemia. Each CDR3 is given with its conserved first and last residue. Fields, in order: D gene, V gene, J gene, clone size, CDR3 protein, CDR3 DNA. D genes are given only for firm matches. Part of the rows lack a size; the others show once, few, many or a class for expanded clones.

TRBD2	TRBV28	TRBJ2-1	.	CASSLEGLALYNEQFF	TGTGCCAGCAGTTTAGAAGGACTAGCGCTCTACAATGAGCAGTTCTTC
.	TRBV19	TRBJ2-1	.	CASSAVSSYNEQFF	TGTGCCAGTAGTGCGGTCAGCTCCTACAATGAGCAGTTCTTC
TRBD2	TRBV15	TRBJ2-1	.	CATSRASGSSIEQFF	TGTGCCACCAGCAGAGCTAGCGGGAGTAGTATTGAGCAGTTCTTC
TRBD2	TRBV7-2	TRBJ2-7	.	CASSLGSGTIEQYF	TGTGCCAGCAGCTTAGGTAGCGGGACGATCGAGCAGTACTTC
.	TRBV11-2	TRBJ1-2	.	CASSLDPGVAYGYTF	TGTGCCAGCAGCTTAGATCCAGGGGTAGCCTATGGCTACACCTTC
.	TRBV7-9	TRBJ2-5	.	CASSLSQGNLETQYF	TGTGCCAGCAGCTTATCGCAGGGCAACCTAGAGACCCAGTACTTC
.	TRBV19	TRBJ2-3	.	CASSMYGSGTDTQYF	TGTGCCAGTAGTATGTACGGATCCGGCACAGATACGCAGTATTTT
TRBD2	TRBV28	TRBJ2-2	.	CASSPRTSGNTGELFF	TGTGCCAGCAGTCCTCGGACTAGCGGAAACACCGGGGAGCTGTTTTTT
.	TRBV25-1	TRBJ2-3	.	CASSATDTQYF	TGTGCCAGCAGTGCCACAGATACGCAGTATTTT
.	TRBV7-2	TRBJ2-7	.	CASSLAGVGYEQYF	TGTGCCAGCAGCTTAGCGGGAGTTGGCTACGAGCAGTACTTC
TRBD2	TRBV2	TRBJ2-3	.	CASSEPTSGRTDTQYF	TGTGCCAGCAGTGAACCGACTAGCGGGAGGACAGATACGCAGTATTTT
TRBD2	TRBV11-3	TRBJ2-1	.	CASSLGLAGVGEQFF	TGTGCCAGCAGCTTGGGACTAGCGGGAGTTGGTGAGCAGTTCTTC
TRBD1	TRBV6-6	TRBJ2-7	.	CASSYLGQGPYEQYF	TGTGCCAGCAGTTACCTGGGACAGGGCCCCTACGAGCAGTACTTC
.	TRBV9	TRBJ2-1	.	CASSVGGGNEQFF	TGTGCCAGCAGCGTTGGCGGAGGCAATGAGCAGTTCTTC
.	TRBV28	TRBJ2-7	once	CASTTDRNEQYF	TGTGCCAGCACTACCGACAGAAACGAGCAGTACTTC
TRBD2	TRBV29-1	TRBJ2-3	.	CSVEVAGGTDTQYF	TGCAGCGTTGAGGTGGCGGGAGGGACAGATACGCAGTATTTT
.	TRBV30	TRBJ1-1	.	CAWSNPGVTF	TGTGCCTGGAGTAATCCGGGAGTCACGTTT